Each of the 26 T cell receptor beta chains below was sequenced from the same sample in a study of graft-versus-host responses after intestinal transplantation. The antigens of these receptors remain unknown. Generated by immunoSEQ multiplex PCR, the TCRdb table keeps only in-frame clones and is missing some. The top ten hold around 0.2% of the sample, which has about 120,000 clones, approximately 90% seen once. The sequencing here drew on unstimulated CD4+ T cells sorted from spleen or lymph node cells, taken before intestinal transplant. These receptors came from a human donor who received an intestinal transplant.

The chain links TRBV2 to TRBJ1-5; TRBD1 matches at 7 bases. Trimming cost V 6 bases and J 6 bases; bases outside gene matches: 5. There are 13 residues in the CDR3. Germline CDR1 SNHLY, CDR2 FYNNEI. The CDR3 loop is CASRAQGGQPQHF. CDR3 coding DNA: TGTGCCAGCAGAGCCCAGGGGGGTCAGCCCCAGCATTTT.

This chain links TRBV7-9 with TRBJ1-5; 8 bases align to TRBD1. The germline V gene has CDR1 SEHNR and CDR2 FQNEAQ (reference sequence). The CDR3 contains 15 residues. With V trimmed by 5 bases and J by 3 bases, 6 bases remained unmatched. The CDR3 nucleotides are TGTGCCAGCAGCAAGGACAGGGATTCCAATCAGCCCCAGCATTTT. This gives the protein CASSKDRDSNQPQHF. The variable domain in full, with the rest retrieved from reference TRBV7-9 and TRBJ1-5, is DTGVSQNPRHKITKRGQNVTFRCDPISEHNRLYWYRQTLGQGPEFLTYFQNEAQLEKSRLLSDRFSAERPKGSFSTLEIQRTEQGDSAMYLCASSKDRDSNQPQHFGDGTRLSIL.

In the case of this clone: The same CDR3 can be traced to other DNA sequences in this sample. The chain recombines TRBV5-1 with TRBJ2-5; TRBD2 matches 8 bases. CDR1 is SGHRS, CDR2 YFSETQ, per germline. There are 13 residues in the CDR3. Trimming removed 1 base from V and 4 bases from J; junction bases left unmatched: 0. The CDR3 loop is CASSLRGGETQYF. CDR3 bases: TGCGCCAGCAGCTTGCGGGGGGGAGAGACCCAGTACTTC.

This chain connects TRBV5-1 to TRBJ2-6; possibly TRBD1 for D (6 bases). The CDR3 totals 16 residues. The germline V gene has CDR1 SGHRS and CDR2 YFSETQ. The germline V and J ends were trimmed by 2 bases and 2 bases, with 11 bases remaining between them. The CDR3, as DNA: TGCGCCAGCAGCTTATCTGGACAGACTGGGGCCAACGTCCTGACTTTC. Translated, it gives CASSLSGQTGANVLTF.

CDR3 amino acids: CAISGDRGSIEQYF. The CDR3 DNA reads as TGTGCCATCAGTGGTGACAGGGGAAGCATCGAGCAGTACTTC. J is TRBJ2-7 and V is TRBV10-3, with 8 bases aligning to TRBD1. The V segment lost 4 bases and the J segment 6 bases; nucleotides outside the gene matches: 8. This CDR3 region has 14 residues. Germline V lookup: CDR1 ENHRY, CDR2 SYGVKD.

DNA of the CDR3: TGTGCCAGCAGTTTAGGAGGGTTGGGCACAGATACGCAGTATTTT. Translation: CASSLGGLGTDTQYF. The chain combines TRBV28 with TRBJ2-3; possible D gene TRBD2, 6 bases. This CDR3 has 15 amino acids. V was shortened by 2 bases and J by 1 base, with 10 bases between the two germline ends. CDR1 and CDR2 from the germline V gene are MDHEN and SYDVKM. Looking up the rest from reference TRBV28 and TRBJ2-3 gives the full variable domain: DVKVTQSSRYLVKRTGEKVFLECVQDMDHENMFWYRQDPGLGLRLIYFSYDVKMKEKGDIPEGYSVSREKKERFSLILESASTNQTSMYLCASSLGGLGTDTQYFGPGTRLTVL.

The V and J genes are TRBV27 and TRBJ2-1, with 9 positions matching TRBD2. Losses at the gene ends were 5 bases for V and 1 base for J; bases not matched to a gene: 18. Germline V gene lookup returns CDR1 MNHEY and CDR2 SMNVEV (reference sequence). This CDR3 has 20 amino acids. The CDR3 loop is CASSRQLFGGGVSSYNEQFF. In DNA, the CDR3 is TGTGCCAGCAGTCGCCAGCTATTCGGCGGGGGGGTCTCGTCCTACAATGAGCAGTTCTTC.

This sequence joins TRBV29-1 and TRBJ2-5; TRBD1 aligns across 8 bases. The CDR3 sequence is 12 residues long. J lost 4 bases, V lost 6 bases, and 4 bases had no gene match. Germline V lookup: CDR1 SQVTM, CDR2 ANQGSEA. The CDR3: CSVGQGGETQYF. The CDR3 DNA follows: TGCAGCGTAGGACAGGGAGGAGAGACCCAGTACTTC.

The table lists this clone with a count of one. The chain joins TRBV18 to TRBJ1-1; D not certain. From germline, CDR1 is KGHSH and CDR2 LQKENI. V shed 3 bases and J shed 4 bases, with 9 bases lying between them. The CDR3 length is 13 residues. This CDR3 reads CASSPGGPTEAFF. The CDR3 bases are TGTGCCAGCTCACCTGGAGGGCCCACTGAAGCTTTCTTT.

This clone appeared once. The gene calls are TRBV11-2 and TRBJ1-2; D is unclear. Trimming removed 5 bases from V and 0 bases from J, with 16 bases in between. Germline V gene lookup returns CDR1 SGHAT and CDR2 FQNNGV. The length of the CDR3 is 16 residues. CDR3: CASSVGGPTSNYGYTF. CDR3 bases: TGTGCCAGCAGCGTGGGAGGACCCACCTCTAACTATGGCTACACCTTC. The variable domain in full, with the rest retrieved from reference TRBV11-2 and TRBJ1-2, is EAGVAQSPRYKIIEKRQSVAFWCNPISGHATLYWYQQILGQGPKLLIQFQNNGVVDDSQLPKDRFSAERLKGVDSTLKIQPAKLEDSAVYLCASSVGGPTSNYGYTFGSGTRLTVV.

The chain recombines TRBV11-2 with TRBJ2-2; TRBD2 agrees at 13 bases. The germline CDR1 and CDR2 sequences are SGHAT and FQNNGV. The CDR3 length is 15 residues. The V segment lost 5 bases and the J segment 5 bases; nucleotides outside the gene matches: 2. This chain's CDR3 is CASSRTSGGTGELFF. CDR3 DNA: TGTGCCAGCAGCCGGACTAGCGGGGGTACCGGGGAGCTGTTTTTT.

The CDR3 region is CSVEMASGELFF. The DNA for the CDR3 is TGCAGCGTTGAAATGGCTTCGGGGGAGCTGTTTTTT. The chain links TRBV29-1 to TRBJ2-2; D not certain. CDR1 and CDR2 from the germline V gene are SQVTM and ANQGSEA. V was trimmed by 2 bases and J by 8 bases, leaving 9 bases between them. The CDR3 totals 12 residues.

Regarding this clone: The sample carries other DNA sequences with the same CDR3. The chain has TRBV18 and TRBJ2-7, with D perhaps matching TRBD2 (5 bases). The germline gives CDR1 KGHSH, CDR2 LQKENI. Trimming shortened V by 0 bases and J by 4 bases, and 7 bases separated the two germline ends. The CDR3 is 13 amino acids. The CDR3 spells CASSPPTGYEQYF. The CDR3 DNA follows: TGTGCCAGCTCACCACCGACGGGATACGAGCAGTACTTC.

This chain connects TRBV18 to TRBJ2-3, with 11 bases matching TRBD2. Unmatched junction bases numbered 4, after V lost 5 bases and J lost 0 bases. The CDR3 length is 16 residues. CDR1 is KGHSH, CDR2 LQKENI, per germline. CDR3 sequence reads: CASSSRLAGSTDTQYF. CDR3 bases: TGTGCCAGCTCATCCCGACTAGCGGGAAGCACAGATACGCAGTATTTT.

This clone was seen once. The chain has TRBV21-1 and TRBJ2-7; the table's TRBD2 call for D was not verified on the DNA. TRBV21-1 is classified as a pseudogene. CDR3 length equals 12 residues. The CDR3 protein is CASSKSGLSGYF. Written as DNA, the CDR3 is TGTGCCAGCAGCAAATCCGGATTAAGCGGGTACTTC.

There are a few counts of this clone. This rearrangement joins TRBV5-6 to TRBJ2-7, with D possibly TRBD1 on 6 matching bases. This CDR3 is 14 amino acids long. CDR1 and CDR2 (germline): SGHDT, YYEEEE. The ends were cut back, 3 bases at V and 4 bases at J, with 14 bases in the middle. CDR3 nucleotides: TGTGCCAGCAGCTCTACAGGGTTAGGATACGAGCAGTACTTC. Translation: CASSSTGLGYEQYF.

The rearrangement joins TRBV2 to TRBJ1-2, with D uncertain. The CDR3 sequence is 15 residues long. V was shortened by 6 bases and J by 0 bases, with 14 bases between the two germline ends. Germline CDR1 reads SNHLY; CDR2 reads FYNNEI. CDR3 in DNA: TGTGCCAGCAGCGCAATGATTATAGCTAACTATGGCTACACCTTC. Translation: CASSAMIIANYGYTF.

This rearrangement joins TRBV9 to TRBJ1-1; 9 bases are a match to TRBD1. Germline trimming cut 4 bases from V and 6 bases from J; bases unmatched to any gene: 16. Germline CDR1 and CDR2: SGDLS and YYNGEE. The CDR3 loop spans 17 amino acids. CDR3 residues: CASSPRPGTGSSAEAFF. CDR3 nucleotides: TGTGCCAGCAGCCCCCGTCCCGGGACAGGGTCCTCGGCTGAAGCTTTCTTT.

The V call is TRBV4-1, the J call TRBJ2-7, with D perhaps matching TRBD2 (5 bases). This CDR3 spans 15 amino acids. CDR1 and CDR2 (germline): MGHRA, YSYEKL. V lost 3 bases, J lost 1 base, and 13 bases lay in between. CDR3 protein: CASSQVASSSYEQYF. CDR3 coding DNA: TGCGCCAGCAGCCAGGTAGCGTCTTCTTCCTACGAGCAGTACTTC.

The chain links TRBV30 to TRBJ1-5; D call uncertain. The CDR3 is 12 residues long. Germline CDR1 reads GTSNPN; CDR2 reads SVGIG (reference sequence). Between the trimmed V and J ends, which lost 2 bases and 4 bases, there was a span of 6 bases. The CDR3 region is CAWSFPNQPQHF. The DNA of the CDR3 is TGTGCCTGGAGTTTCCCTAATCAGCCCCAGCATTTT.

The chain couples TRBV5-1 to TRBJ1-5, with 9 nucleotides matching TRBD1. V was clipped by 0 bases and J by 5 bases; unmatched bases: 0. CDR3 length: 14 residues. The germline V gene has CDR1 SGHRS and CDR2 YFSETQ. Written as DNA, the CDR3 is TGCGCCAGCAGCTTGGGACAGGGGGATCAGCCCCAGCATTTT. Protein: CASSLGQGDQPQHF. Full variable domain (remainder filled in from reference TRBV5-1 and TRBJ1-5): KAGVTQTPRYLIKTRGQQVTLSCSPISGHRSVSWYQQTPGQGLQFLFEYFSETQRNKGNFPGRFSGRQFSNSRSEMNVSTLELGDSALYLCASSLGQGDQPQHFGDGTRLSIL.

The chain has TRBV16 and TRBJ1-2; D is possibly TRBD1 (6 bases). The CDR3 sequence is 14 residues long. The germline V gene encodes CDR1 KGHSY and CDR2 FQNENV. The ends were cut back, 4 bases at V and 2 bases at J, with 11 bases in the middle. DNA for the CDR3: TGTGCCAGCAGCCTTGTTCAGGGGAACTATGGCTACACCTTC. It specifies CASSLVQGNYGYTF.

V gene TRBV19 combines with J gene TRBJ1-1; D ambiguous. The V gene's germline CDR1 is LNHDA and CDR2 SQIVND (reference sequence). The CDR3 has 15 amino acids. The germline V and J ends were trimmed by 1 base and 2 bases, with 11 bases remaining between them. The CDR3 region has the DNA TGTGCCAGTAGTATAGCAAACAGTCTTAACACTGAAGCTTTCTTT. It is translated as CASSIANSLNTEAFF.

This clone was seen just once. This rearrangement joins TRBV5-1 to TRBJ1-1, with TRBD1 matching 7 bases. Germline V gives CDR1 SGHRS, CDR2 YFSETQ. The trim removed 4 bases at V and 0 bases at J, leaving 9 bases unmatched. This CDR3 contains 16 residues. CDR3 in amino acids: CASSEGATFMNTEAFF. Here the CDR3 DNA reads TGCGCCAGCAGCGAGGGGGCGACCTTCATGAACACTGAAGCTTTCTTT.

V gene TRBV7-6 combines with J gene TRBJ1-5; 7 bases line up with TRBD1. Germline V CDR1 and CDR2: SGHVS, FNYEAQ. The CDR3 loop spans 14 amino acids. Unmatched junction bases numbered 7, after V lost 5 bases and J lost 6 bases. The CDR3 here is CASSLHRGSQPQHF. The CDR3 DNA sequence: TGTGCCAGCAGCCTCCACAGGGGAAGTCAGCCCCAGCATTTT.

The rearrangement uses TRBV5-1 and TRBJ2-7; 8 bases line up with TRBD1. The CDR3 has 14 amino acids. Unmatched junction bases numbered 6, after V lost 4 bases and J lost 3 bases. Germline loops: CDR1 SGHRS, CDR2 YFSETQ. The CDR3 loop is CASSPTGGDYEQYF. The CDR3 DNA reads TGCGCCAGCAGCCCAACAGGGGGTGACTACGAGCAGTACTTC.